The T cell receptor beta chain under discussion was sequenced for a study of blood T cell repertoires in COVID-19. Study overall: Samples representing acute and convalescent COVID-19 were sourced from the United States, Italy and Spain. PBMCs, B-cell-depleted T cells, or T cells provided the cDNA or gDNA that made up the material.

The germline V and J ends were trimmed by 5 bases and 0 bases, with 17 bases remaining between them. CDR1 is SEHNR and CDR2 is FQNEAQ in the germline V gene (reference sequence). This CDR3 is 17 amino acids long. Under the authors' procedure: Using reference gene primer amplification, nucleated cell counts were estimated. Assay: immunoSEQ multiplex PCR; the TCRdb copy retains only in-frame clones and omits some. For V, J and clone size, that table is used; D and trimming come from the DNA. The sample shows roughly 90,000 clones, about 82% of them seen only once. The source material was peripheral blood. The chain has TRBV7-9 and TRBJ2-1; TRBD2 is a possible D gene (6 bases). This clonotype was sampled from a man aged 45-65 years with acute or convalescent COVID-19. DNA of the CDR3: TGTGCCAGCAGCCGGCCCACCGACGGGGGCTCCTACAATGAGCAGTTCTTC. Protein product: CASSRPTDGGSYNEQFF.